Presented here are 3 T cell receptor beta chains from one specimen sequenced in a study of T cell changes during pregnancy in multiple sclerosis. The assay was immunoSEQ multiplex PCR, and TCRdb's table has in-frame clones only and misses some. The sample records roughly 80,000 clones, 93% being singletons. The sample in question was peripheral blood, obtained in the second trimester of pregnancy. The receptor set was obtained from a female donor with multiple sclerosis, enrolled in a pregnancy study.

The V gene is TRBV19, the J gene TRBJ1-2, with no clear D. The germline V gene encodes CDR1 LNHDA and CDR2 SQIVND (reference sequence). V dropped 3 bases and J dropped 3 bases, with 5 bases sitting between them. The CDR3 is made up of 12 amino acids. The CDR3 reads CASSMDYYGYTF. DNA of the CDR3: TGTGCCAGTAGTATGGACTACTATGGCTACACCTTC.

The V call is TRBV5-1, the J call TRBJ2-7, with 14 bases fitting TRBD2. In germline, CDR1 is SGHRS, CDR2 YFSETQ. V was pared by 5 bases and J by 5 bases, with 15 bases of the junction left unmatched. The CDR3 extends over 18 amino acids. The CDR3 sequence is CASRKTSGGARGFHEQYF. In nucleotides, the CDR3 is TGCGCCAGCAGGAAGACTAGCGGGGGGGCCAGGGGTTTCCACGAGCAGTACTTC.

The chain combines TRBV19 with TRBJ2-1; 9 bases align to TRBD1. This CDR3 spans 15 amino acids. V lost 6 bases and J lost 6; bases outside the gene matches: 9. Looked up from germline, CDR1 is LNHDA and CDR2 is SQIVND (reference sequence). The DNA for the CDR3 is TGTGCCAGTAGAGGTTGGACAGGGGTGAGCAATGAGCAGTTCTTC. Translating gives CASRGWTGVSNEQFF.